A selection of T cell receptor beta chains follows, all from one sample in a study of blood T cell repertoires in COVID-19. Measured with immunoSEQ multiplex PCR; TCRdb has only the in-frame clones, and not every one. The sample includes 140,000 to 150,000 clones, about 87% of them seen just once. Sequenced input: peripheral blood. The receptors here all came from a man aged 60-69 years with active or convalescent COVID-19. Both conserved end residues are part of each CDR3. D genes are given only for firm matches. Clone sizes are given selectively: once, few, many, or a class where the clone is expanded.

J gene	V gene	clone size	D gene	CDR3 length	CDR3 DNA	CDR3 protein
TRBJ2-7	TRBV29-1	-	-	12	TGCAGCGTTCTAGTCCGGGGGTACGAGCAGTACTTC	CSVLVRGYEQYF
TRBJ2-3	TRBV19	-	TRBD1	17	TGTGCCAGTAGTATACGGAGAAGCGGACAGGGCACAGATACGCAGTATTTT	CASSIRRSGQGTDTQYF
TRBJ2-5	TRBV5-5	medium-sized	-	14	TGTGCCAGCAGCTTTAACAGGGTGAGGGAGACCCAGTACTTC	CASSFNRVRETQYF
TRBJ1-1	TRBV29-1	-	-	13	TGCAGCGTTGAACCGGGGGTGAACACTGAAGCTTTCTTT	CSVEPGVNTEAFF
TRBJ1-2	TRBV6-5	-	TRBD1	16	TGTGCCAGCAGTTTGAAAGTGGGACAGGGGGTTCGTGGCTACACCTTC	CASSLKVGQGVRGYTF
TRBJ1-1	TRBV18	-	-	16	TGTGCCAGCTCACCACCGTCGCGGGTCCTGAACACTGAAGCTTTCTTT	CASSPPSRVLNTEAFF
TRBJ1-6	TRBV7-2	-	-	15	TGTGCCAGCAGCTTAGCGGGTCAGCGAGATTCACCCCTCCACTTT	CASSLAGQRDSPLHF
TRBJ1-2	TRBV29-1	-	-	12	TGCAGCCACGAGGAGGGCGGGAGTGGCTACACCTTC	CSHEEGGSGYTF
TRBJ1-5	TRBV6-5	-	TRBD1	15	TGTGCCAGCAGTCCTAGGACAGGGAGCAATCAGCCCCAGCATTTT	CASSPRTGSNQPQHF
TRBJ1-1	TRBV19	few	TRBD1	14	TGTGCCAGTAGTCCTACAGGGGCGACCACTGAAGCTTTCTTT	CASSPTGATTEAFF
TRBJ1-1	TRBV28	-	-	14	TGTGCCAGCAGTTTAGGGGGCGCGGGCACTGAAGCTTTCTTT	CASSLGGAGTEAFF
TRBJ2-5	TRBV5-1	-	-	14	TGCGCCAGCAGCCCGGGTGGGGGGTTAGAGACCCAGTACTTC	CASSPGGGLETQYF
TRBJ2-1	TRBV7-9	-	TRBD2	14	TGTGCCAGCAGCCACCGGGACTACGGGAATGAGCAGTTCTTC	CASSHRDYGNEQFF
TRBJ2-5	TRBV5-5	-	TRBD1	15	TGTGCCAGCAGCTTGACGGGACAGGTTTTTGAGACCCAGTACTTC	CASSLTGQVFETQYF
TRBJ2-7	TRBV2	-	-	15	TGTGCCACCCAAGCCCAGGCGGGGAGCTCCTACGAGCAGTACTTC	CATQAQAGSSYEQYF
TRBJ2-7	TRBV20-1	-	-	11	TGCAGTGCAACGTACAGTTACGAGCAGTACTTC	CSATYSYEQYF
TRBJ2-1	TRBV28	-	-	12	TGTGCCAGCAGGCCGGGGTTCAATGAGCAGTTCTTC	CASRPGFNEQFF
TRBJ2-7	TRBV10-3	-	TRBD2	14	TGTGCCATCAGTGAGTCTGGCGGGAGCCACGAGCAGTACTTC	CAISESGGSHEQYF
TRBJ1-5	TRBV2	few	-	16	TGTGCCAGCAGCGAGGACAGTTCTTTAGGGAATCAGCCCCAGCATTTT	CASSEDSSLGNQPQHF
TRBJ2-6	TRBV5-1	-	-	14	TGCGCCAGCAGGGCAAGCTCTGGGGCCAACGTCCTGACTTTC	CASRASSGANVLTF
TRBJ2-7	TRBV7-2	-	-	13	TGTGCCAGCAGCTTGGGGCTCTCCTACGAGCAGTACTTC	CASSLGLSYEQYF
TRBJ1-1	TRBV28	-	-	15	TGTGCCAGCAGCCTATTGATAGCAACAAACACTGAAGCTTTCTTT	CASSLLIATNTEAFF
TRBJ2-5	TRBV28	-	-	16	TGTGCCAGCCGAACGGCCGGGACGCGGGACGTAGGGACCCAGTACTTC	CASRTAGTRDVGTQYF
TRBJ2-7	TRBV14	-	TRBD1	16	TGTGCCAGCAGCAAGACCGGGACAGGTTACTCCTACGAGCAGTACTTC	CASSKTGTGYSYEQYF
TRBJ2-7	TRBV7-2	-	-	13	TGTGCCAGCAGCTCTACAGCGGAGGGCGAGCAGTACTTC	CASSSTAEGEQYF
TRBJ2-5	TRBV29-1	-	-	12	TGCAGCGTTGAGGCAGGGATAGAGACCCAGTACTTC	CSVEAGIETQYF
TRBJ1-5	TRBV5-1	-	-	15	TGCGCCAGCAGCCCCGGGACAACTAGCAATCAGCCCCAGCATTTT	CASSPGTTSNQPQHF
TRBJ1-1	TRBV19	-	-	17	TGTGCCAGTAGGCCAGGGACAATATGGGACGGGAACACTGAAGCTTTCTTT	CASRPGTIWDGNTEAFF
TRBJ2-5	TRBV6-2/TRBV6-3	-	TRBD2	15	TGTGCCAGCAGTATCTCTAGCGGGTTATGGGAGACCCAGTACTTC	CASSISSGLWETQYF
TRBJ2-1	TRBV6-2/TRBV6-3	once	-	13	TGTGCCAGCAGTTTTGTGGGTCGGGATGAGCAGTTCTTC	CASSFVGRDEQFF
TRBJ2-1	TRBV29-1	-	TRBD2	14	TGCAGCGCCTTGACTAGCGGGAGAAGTAATGAGCAGTTCTTC	CSALTSGRSNEQFF
TRBJ2-1	TRBV19	-	-	14	TGTGCCAGTAGTATAGGTCTAGAATCAGTTGAGCAGTTCTTC	CASSIGLESVEQFF
TRBJ2-5	TRBV27	-	-	14	TGTGCCAGCAGTTGGACACCAGGTGGAGAGACCCAGTACTTC	CASSWTPGGETQYF
TRBJ1-4	TRBV28	-	-	15	TGTGCCAGCAGTTTCCGGACAGCAACTAATGAAAAACTGTTTTTT	CASSFRTATNEKLFF
TRBJ2-7	TRBV30	once	TRBD1	18	TGTGCCTGGAGCGATTACCGGGACAGGGACATTTTAGCCTACGAGCAGTACTTC	CAWSDYRDRDILAYEQYF
TRBJ1-1	TRBV5-6	-	-	17	TGTGCCAGCAGCTTGGCCACGGTTCGGGGTAGGGACACTGAAGCTTTCTTT	CASSLATVRGRDTEAFF
TRBJ2-1	TRBV5-1	-	TRBD2	15	TGCGCCAGCAGCTCCTCGCTAGCGGGAGGCGGCGAGCAGTTCTTC	CASSSSLAGGGEQFF
TRBJ1-1	TRBV6-5	-	TRBD1	14	TGTGCCAGCAGTATACGACAGGGGCACACTGAAGCTTTCTTT	CASSIRQGHTEAFF
TRBJ2-2	TRBV7-9	-	-	15	TGTGCCAGCAGCTTCCGGGTATCGAACACCGGGGAGCTGTTTTTT	CASSFRVSNTGELFF
TRBJ2-7	TRBV2	once	-	15	TGTGCCAGCAGTGAAGAAGTCGGTAGCTCCTACGAGCAGTACTTC	CASSEEVGSSYEQYF
TRBJ2-2	TRBV6-2/TRBV6-3	-	-	15	TGTGCCAGCAGTAAGGCCAACGAGGGCACCGGGGAGCTGTTTTTT	CASSKANEGTGELFF
TRBJ1-2	TRBV19	once	-	14	TGTGCCAGTAGTAGGGAGATTCCCAACTATGGCTACACCTTC	CASSREIPNYGYTF
TRBJ2-7	TRBV29-1	once	TRBD1	13	TGCAGCGTTGAAGGGACAGGGGGACACGAGCAGTACTTC	CSVEGTGGHEQYF
TRBJ1-6	TRBV7-9	-	TRBD1	14	TGTGCCAGCAGCTCGGGACAGGGGGCCTCACCCCTCCACTTT	CASSSGQGASPLHF